This T cell receptor (beta chain) emerged from a study of T cell repertoires in cytomegalovirus infection. General observations from the study: Individuals carrying CMV plus the relevant HLA were identified by cumulative frequency of public TCR beta families.

TCRdb recomputed calls from the reads with MiXCR, one row per CDR3 protein. The sample consists of roughly 350,000 distinct CDR3 sequences, roughly 36% of them appearing once. Germline loops: CDR1 DFQATT, CDR2 SNEGSKA (reference sequence). The CDR3 consists of 12 residues. The V end lost 7 bases, the J end lost 2 bases, and 10 bases lay between the germline ends. Notes on this clonotype: What it binds is unknown.

The chain has TRBV20-1 and TRBJ2-3; D remains unclear. The sequence came from a human donor in good health (CMV status not recorded). Some clones in this sample may be carry-over from other donors' samples. The input for sequencing was cultured PBMCs, taken from culture after CMV antigen stimulation. The CDR3 DNA sequence: TGCAGTGTGAGTGGATCCACAGATACGCAGTATTTT. Residues: CSVSGSTDTQYF.